Sequencing of this T cell receptor beta chain was carried out in a study of blood T cell repertoires in COVID-19. On the study more broadly: From T cells, B-cell-depleted T cells, or PBMCs came the material, which was cDNA or gDNA.

The CDR3 spans 12 residues. Trimming cost V 6 bases and J 6 bases, with 11 bases left between them. CDR1 and CDR2 from the germline V gene are MGHRA and YSYEKL. Methods used by the authors: Reference gene primer amplification in the assay estimated nucleated cell counts. Assay: immunoSEQ multiplex PCR; the TCRdb copy retains only in-frame clones and omits some. V and J calls and clone size are copied from that table; D and trimming were computed from the DNA. This sample has about 210,000 clones; about nine tenths occur once, and the top ten carry roughly 0.69%. The TCR comes from a man between 35 and 55 years old with acute or convalescent COVID-19. Sequenced sample: peripheral blood. The chain couples TRBV4-1 to TRBJ1-2; D not certain. The chain's CDR3 is CASSGRIDGYTF. CDR3 nucleotides: TGCGCCAGCAGTGGCAGGATCGATGGCTACACCTTC.